This T cell receptor (beta chain) appears in the sequencing data of a study of T cells in Graves' hyperthyroidism and ophthalmopathy (dated by TCRdb to the late 2010s). The study in broad terms: Peripheral blood samples were taken at the time of initial diagnosis, prior to any treatment. TCR V-J signatures able to tell the groups apart were searched for in a discovery cohort of approximately 95 patients, of whom 43 had Graves' ophthalmopathy and some 60 had stable Graves' hyperthyroidism. An independent validation cohort of fewer than 20 hyperthyroidism patients and 15 or so patients who later progressed to ophthalmopathy tested prospective prediction of ophthalmopathy. The approximately 90 discovery patients were divided at random into training and test sets in a 7:3 ratio. In addition, the study compared T-cell repertoires in thyroid tissue and in blood from several Graves' hyperthyroidism patients. After sampling, hyperthyroidism patients received methimazole starting at 30 mg daily, and ophthalmopathy patients received high-dose intravenous methylprednisolone. The paper describes TCR Vbeta CDR3 sequencing of some 130 peripheral blood samples, made up of some 42 ophthalmopathy patients, roughly 72 hyperthyroidism patients and 17 progressor patients. Results the study describes overall, beyond this receptor: Most expanded thyroid clonotypes (frequency above 0.001) were also detected in blood, suggesting blood repertoires may reflect thyroid immune responses. No statistical method was used to fix the sample size in advance, and group allocation was not hidden from the investigators. In cross-validation, a model built on a 13 V-J signature told ophthalmopathy apart from stable hyperthyroidism with approximately 90% sensitivity and 81% to 82% specificity, and in testing the same model reached 80%/75%. In validation, the model predicted progression to ophthalmopathy with approximately 70% sensitivity and 72% to 85% specificity, a median of 6.5 months before onset.

Trimming costs V 4 bases and J 4 bases, and their ends lie 11 bases apart. Taken from cysteine to phenylalanine, the CDR3 has 13 residues. Only the CDR3 DNA stays, 39 bases, in frame from base 1. In the germline V gene, CDR1 corresponds to MGHRA and CDR2 to YSYEKL. This clonotype was detected only a few times. Its recognized antigen is unknown. The input lacks base qualities; no much larger clone sits a single base away. The TCR beta CDR3 regions were amplified from the RNA transcripts. For the first round of RT-PCR on the TCR CDR3, the HTBI primer set was used together with the Qiagen OneStep RT-PCR kit. Libraries were constructed in a second round of multiplex PCR, after which size selection and purification were carried out. Paired-end sequencing of the libraries was performed with 100 bp reads on an Illumina HiSeq2000. On the authors' methods: Raw data were processed with SOAPnuke, discarding reads with adapters, uncalled bases, mean Phred below 15, or no exact constant-primer or identifier match. High-quality paired reads were merged using COPE v1.2.5, and each unique nucleotide sequence was defined as a clonotype. MiTCR v1.1 was used to align clonotypes to the IMGT TRBV, TRBD and TRBJ reference segments. The analysis included only V-J combinations with a frequency above 0.0001, which together covered approximately 99% of the repertoires. The TCS score was defined as F50 (clonal expansion) divided by E x V (chaos), with BLOSUM62-based TCRdist calculated between CDR3 peptides within each V-J. Welch's t-statistics and random forest reduced roughly 540 V-J features to 13, which were used in a naive Bayes classifier (R e1071). The raw public reads went through TCRdb reprocessing: fastp at Q25, MiXCR clone calling, in-frame beta chains kept. Every CDR3 protein is listed once, alongside the most common genes and DNA of its rows. What appears here as the V and J calls and clone size reflects TCRdb's work, not the paper's. The sample records approximately 590,000 distinct CDR3 sequences, around a sixth of which are singletons. Under 8% of the sample lies in the top ten.

Graves' hyperthyroidism was defined as stable when no progression to ophthalmopathy occurred over 18 months of follow-up. The hyperthyroidism patients were between 18 and 65 years old and newly diagnosed, with a disease duration of less than 2 months. Patients with uncontrolled infections, other autoimmune diseases, pregnancy or lactation were excluded. Clinical symptoms, serum thyroxine and TRAb, thyroid ultrasound, and orbital computed tomography formed the basis for the diagnoses. Ficoll-Paque density gradient centrifugation was used to isolate PBMCs from 9.5 to 10 ml of fresh peripheral blood. Total RNA was extracted using Trizol reagent, and RNA quality was assessed on an Agilent 2100 Bioanalyzer.

What was sequenced was blood. The chain uses TRBV4-1 and TRBJ2-7, and the D gene may be TRBD2, 5 bases matching. The TCR was taken from a woman younger than 45 with Graves' hyperthyroidism. The CDR3 sequence is CASSPNSAYEQYF. The DNA is TGCGCCAGCAGCCCGAATAGCGCTTACGAGCAGTACTTC.